Sequencing of this T cell receptor beta chain was carried out in a study of T cells in Graves' hyperthyroidism and ophthalmopathy. The investigators amplified TCR beta CDR3 regions from RNA transcripts. Researchers ran a first-round RT-PCR on the TCR CDR3 using the HTBI primer set. TCRdb re-called the multiplex PCR reads with MiXCR, one entry per CDR3 protein. The sample has hundreds of thousands of distinct CDR3 sequences; about 15% are singletons. Germline values: CDR1 DFQATT, CDR2 SNEGSKA (reference sequence). The CDR3 has 13 amino acids. V was pared by 4 bases and J by 4 bases, with 13 bases between. This clonotype was observed at least ten times.

The sequenced material came from blood. The J gene is TRBJ1-1, the V gene TRBV20-1; D not certain. This sequence was found in a woman in her 30s with Graves' hyperthyroidism that later progressed to Graves' ophthalmopathy. As DNA, the CDR3 is TGCAGTGCTAAGGTTAAAGAATTCACTGAAGCTTTCTTT. This encodes CSAKVKEFTEAFF.